Sequencing of this T cell receptor (beta chain) was carried out in a study of radiotherapy plus CTLA-4 blockade in lung cancer. Those patients who had chemo-refractory metastatic non-small-cell lung cancer were given focal radiation along with CTLA-4 blockade through ipilimumab. General study findings and limits: Radiotherapy was combined with ipilimumab, and tumor-derived TCR clones then expanded in blood. According to reports, early shifts in blood T cell clones, alongside interferon-beta, forecast response most accurately.

On this clone: Its target is not known.

Profiling relied on immunoSEQ multiplex PCR, and the TCRdb table lists in-frame clones only, not all of them. The data hold about 50,000 clones, with roughly 81% observed a single time. The sequenced sample was peripheral blood, obtained from a patient treated with radiotherapy plus ipilimumab. The clonotype comes from a human donor with non-small cell lung cancer whose response to radiotherapy plus ipilimumab could not be evaluated.

CDR3 in amino acids: CASSYFGQISGELFF. DNA for the CDR3: TGTGCCAGCAGTTACTTTGGACAAATTTCCGGGGAGCTGTTTTTT. The chain uses TRBV6-5 and TRBJ2-2, with D perhaps TRBD1 (5 bases). This CDR3 contains 15 residues. The germline V and J ends were trimmed by 1 base and 6 bases, with 12 bases remaining between them. CDR1 MNHEY and CDR2 SVGAGI come from the germline V gene.